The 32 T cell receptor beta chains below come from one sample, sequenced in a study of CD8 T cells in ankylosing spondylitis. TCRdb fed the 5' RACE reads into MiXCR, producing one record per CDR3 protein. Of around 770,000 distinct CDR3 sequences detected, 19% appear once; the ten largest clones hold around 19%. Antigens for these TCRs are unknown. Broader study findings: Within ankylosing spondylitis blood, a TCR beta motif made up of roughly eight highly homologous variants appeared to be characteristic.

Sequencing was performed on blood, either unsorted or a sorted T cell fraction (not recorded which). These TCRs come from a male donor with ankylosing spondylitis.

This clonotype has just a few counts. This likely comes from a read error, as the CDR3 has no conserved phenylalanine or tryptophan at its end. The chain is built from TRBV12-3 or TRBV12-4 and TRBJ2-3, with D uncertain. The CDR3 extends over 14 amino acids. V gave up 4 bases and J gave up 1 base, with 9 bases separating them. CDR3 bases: TGTGCCAGCAGTTCTCATGGGGGCACAGATACGCAGTATATT. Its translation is CASSSHGGTDTQYI.

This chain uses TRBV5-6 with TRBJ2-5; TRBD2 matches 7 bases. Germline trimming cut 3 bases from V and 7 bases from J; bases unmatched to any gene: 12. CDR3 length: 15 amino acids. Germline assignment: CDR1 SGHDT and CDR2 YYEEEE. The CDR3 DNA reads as TGTGCCAGCAGCTCCCAGCGGGACTCTCAGTGGACCCAGTACTTC. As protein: CASSSQRDSQWTQYF.

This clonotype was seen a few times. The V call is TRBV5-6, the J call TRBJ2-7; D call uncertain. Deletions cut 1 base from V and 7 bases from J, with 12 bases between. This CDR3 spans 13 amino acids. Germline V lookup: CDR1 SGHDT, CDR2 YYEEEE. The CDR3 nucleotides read TGTGCCAGCAGCTTGACGCGCATAGGTGAGCAGTACTTC. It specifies CASSLTRIGEQYF.

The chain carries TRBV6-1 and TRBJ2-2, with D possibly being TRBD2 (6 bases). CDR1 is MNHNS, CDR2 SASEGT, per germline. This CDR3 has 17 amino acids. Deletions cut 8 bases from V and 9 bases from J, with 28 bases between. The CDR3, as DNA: TGTGCCAGCGGTCAAATCCTGCGGGGTCCCCTTTCCAGGGAGCTGTTTTTT. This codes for CASGQILRGPLSRELFF.

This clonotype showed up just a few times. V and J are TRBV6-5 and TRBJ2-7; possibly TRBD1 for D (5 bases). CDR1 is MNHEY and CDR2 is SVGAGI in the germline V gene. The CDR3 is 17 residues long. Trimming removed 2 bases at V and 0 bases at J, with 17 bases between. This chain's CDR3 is CASSYGRGPSGSYEQYF. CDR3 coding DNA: TGTGCCAGCAGTTACGGTAGGGGCCCGTCGGGCTCCTACGAGCAGTACTTC.

The CDR3 coding sequence is TGCGCCAGCAGTGAGCAGGGACCGAACACCGGGGAGCTGTTTTTT. Its protein product is CASSEQGPNTGELFF. The rearrangement joins TRBV10-2 to TRBJ2-2; D may be TRBD1 or TRBD2 (5 bases each). This CDR3 spans 15 amino acids. Trimming stripped 2 bases from V and 0 bases from J, with 7 bases between. Looked up from germline, CDR1 is WSHSY and CDR2 is SAAADI.

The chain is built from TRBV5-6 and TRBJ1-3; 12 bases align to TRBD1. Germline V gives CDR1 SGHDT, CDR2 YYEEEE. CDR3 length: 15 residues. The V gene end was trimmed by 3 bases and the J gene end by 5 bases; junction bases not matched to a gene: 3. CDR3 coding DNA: TGTGCCAGCAGCTGGGACAGGGGGCCCAGAAACACCATATATTTT. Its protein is CASSWDRGPRNTIYF. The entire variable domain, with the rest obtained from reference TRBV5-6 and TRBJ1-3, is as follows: DAGVTQSPTHLIKTRGQQVTLRCSPKSGHDTVSWYQQALGQGPQFIFQYYEEEERQRGNFPDRFSGHQFPNYSSELNVNALLLGDSALYLCASSWDRGPRNTIYFGEGSWLTVV.

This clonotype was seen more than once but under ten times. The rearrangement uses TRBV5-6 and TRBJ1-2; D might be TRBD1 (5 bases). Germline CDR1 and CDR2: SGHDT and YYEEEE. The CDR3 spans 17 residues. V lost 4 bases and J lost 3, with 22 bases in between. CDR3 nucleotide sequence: TGTGCCAGCAGCCTTCACCCCTCGGGACGGGGGGACTATGGCTACACCTTC. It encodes CASSLHPSGRGDYGYTF.

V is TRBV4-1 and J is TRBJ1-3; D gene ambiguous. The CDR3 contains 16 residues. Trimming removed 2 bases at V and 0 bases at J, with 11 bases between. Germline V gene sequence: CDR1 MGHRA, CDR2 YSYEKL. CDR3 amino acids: CASSQHNSLSGNTIYF. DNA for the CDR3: TGCGCCAGCAGCCAACACAACAGCCTCTCTGGAAACACCATATATTTT.

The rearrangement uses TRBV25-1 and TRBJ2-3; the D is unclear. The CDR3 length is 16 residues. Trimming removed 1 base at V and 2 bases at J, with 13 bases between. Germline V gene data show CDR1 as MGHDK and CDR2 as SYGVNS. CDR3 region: CASSEFVASSTDTQYF. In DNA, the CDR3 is TGTGCCAGCAGTGAATTCGTGGCTTCCTCCACAGATACGCAGTATTTT.

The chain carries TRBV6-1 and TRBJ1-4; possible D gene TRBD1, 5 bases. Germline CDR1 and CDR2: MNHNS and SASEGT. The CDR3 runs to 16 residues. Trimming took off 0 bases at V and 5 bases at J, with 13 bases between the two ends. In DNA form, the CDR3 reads TGTGCCAGCAGTGAAGCAGGAGGACAAAGAAATGAAAAACTGTTTTTT. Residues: CASSEAGGQRNEKLFF.

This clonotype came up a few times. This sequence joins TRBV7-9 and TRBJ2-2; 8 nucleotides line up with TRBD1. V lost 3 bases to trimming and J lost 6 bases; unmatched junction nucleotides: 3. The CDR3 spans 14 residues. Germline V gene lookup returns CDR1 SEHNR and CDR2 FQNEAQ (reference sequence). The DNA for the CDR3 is TGTGCCAGCAGCTTTGACAGGGGCTCCGGGGAGCTGTTTTTT. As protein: CASSFDRGSGELFF.

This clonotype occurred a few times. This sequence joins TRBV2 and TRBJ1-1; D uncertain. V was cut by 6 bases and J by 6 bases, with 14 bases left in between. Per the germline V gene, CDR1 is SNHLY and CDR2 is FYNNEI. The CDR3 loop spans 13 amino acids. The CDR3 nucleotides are TGTGCCAGCAGCGACATAGGAGGCTCTGAAGCTTTCTTT. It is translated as CASSDIGGSEAFF.

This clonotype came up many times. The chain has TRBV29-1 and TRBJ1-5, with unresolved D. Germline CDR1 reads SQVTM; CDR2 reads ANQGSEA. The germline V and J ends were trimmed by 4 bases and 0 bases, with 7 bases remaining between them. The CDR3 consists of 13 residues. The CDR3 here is CSVGQYSNQPQHF. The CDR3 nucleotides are TGCAGCGTTGGGCAGTATAGCAATCAGCCCCAGCATTTT.

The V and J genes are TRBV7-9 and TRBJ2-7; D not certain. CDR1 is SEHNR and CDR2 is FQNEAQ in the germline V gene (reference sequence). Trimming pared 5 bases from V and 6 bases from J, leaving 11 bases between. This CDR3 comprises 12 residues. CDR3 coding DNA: TGTGCCAGCAGCAAGACGTCCCCCGAGCAGTACTTC. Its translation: CASSKTSPEQYF. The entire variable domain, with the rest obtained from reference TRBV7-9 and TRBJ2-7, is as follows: DTGVSQNPRHKITKRGQNVTFRCDPISEHNRLYWYRQTLGQGPEFLTYFQNEAQLEKSRLLSDRFSAERPKGSFSTLEIQRTEQGDSAMYLCASSKTSPEQYFGPGTRLTVT.

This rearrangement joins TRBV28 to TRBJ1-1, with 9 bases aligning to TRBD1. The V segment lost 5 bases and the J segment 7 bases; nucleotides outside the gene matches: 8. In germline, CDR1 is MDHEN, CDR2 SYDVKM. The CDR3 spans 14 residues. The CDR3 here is CASSIRTGANEAFF. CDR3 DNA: TGTGCCAGCAGTATACGGACAGGGGCGAATGAAGCTTTCTTT.

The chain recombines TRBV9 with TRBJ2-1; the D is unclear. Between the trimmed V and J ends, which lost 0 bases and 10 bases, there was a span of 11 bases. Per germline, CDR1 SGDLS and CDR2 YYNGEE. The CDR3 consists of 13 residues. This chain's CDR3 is CASSVGGNVEQFF. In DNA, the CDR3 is TGTGCCAGCAGCGTAGGGGGTAATGTGGAGCAGTTCTTC.

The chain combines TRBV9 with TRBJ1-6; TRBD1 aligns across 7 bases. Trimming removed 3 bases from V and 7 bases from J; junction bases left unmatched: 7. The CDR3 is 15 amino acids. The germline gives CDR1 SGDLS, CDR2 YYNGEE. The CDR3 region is CASSGVTGVNSPLHF. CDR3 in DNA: TGTGCCAGCAGCGGGGTCACAGGGGTGAATTCACCCCTCCACTTT.

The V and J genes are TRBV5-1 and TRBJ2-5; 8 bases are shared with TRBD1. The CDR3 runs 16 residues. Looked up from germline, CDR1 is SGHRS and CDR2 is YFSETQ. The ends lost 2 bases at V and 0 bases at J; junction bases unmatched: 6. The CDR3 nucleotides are TGCGCCAGCAGCTTTCCGGACAGGGCGTACCAAGAGACCCAGTACTTC. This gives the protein CASSFPDRAYQETQYF.

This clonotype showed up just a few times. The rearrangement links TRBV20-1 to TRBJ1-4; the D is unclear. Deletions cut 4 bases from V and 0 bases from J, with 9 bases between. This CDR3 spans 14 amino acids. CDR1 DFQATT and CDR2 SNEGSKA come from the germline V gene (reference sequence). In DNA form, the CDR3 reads TGCAGTGCTAACCCATCCCCAACTAATGAAAAACTGTTTTTT. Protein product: CSANPSPTNEKLFF.

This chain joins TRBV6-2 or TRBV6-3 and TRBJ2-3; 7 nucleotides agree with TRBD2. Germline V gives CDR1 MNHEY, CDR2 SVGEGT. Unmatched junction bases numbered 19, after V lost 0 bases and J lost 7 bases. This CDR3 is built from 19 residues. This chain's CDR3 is CASSYSHYKAGEIANTQYF. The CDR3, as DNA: TGTGCCAGCAGTTACTCGCATTATAAGGCGGGGGAGATTGCAAATACGCAGTATTTT.

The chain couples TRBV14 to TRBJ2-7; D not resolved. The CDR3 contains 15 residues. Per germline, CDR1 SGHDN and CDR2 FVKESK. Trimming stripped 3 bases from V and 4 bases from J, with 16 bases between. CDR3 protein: CASSQLGITIYEQYF. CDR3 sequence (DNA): TGTGCCAGCAGCCAGCTTGGGATTACGATTTACGAGCAGTACTTC.

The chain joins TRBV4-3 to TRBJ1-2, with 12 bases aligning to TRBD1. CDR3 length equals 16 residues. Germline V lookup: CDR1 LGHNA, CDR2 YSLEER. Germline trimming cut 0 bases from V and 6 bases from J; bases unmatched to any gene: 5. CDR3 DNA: TGCGCCAGCAGCCAAGATGTGGGACAGGGGGCCCATGGCTACACCTTC. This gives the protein CASSQDVGQGAHGYTF.

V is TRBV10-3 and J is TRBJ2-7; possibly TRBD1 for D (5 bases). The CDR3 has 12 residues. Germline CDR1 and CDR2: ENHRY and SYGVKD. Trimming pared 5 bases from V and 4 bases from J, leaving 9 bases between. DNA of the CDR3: TGTGCCATCAGTCCAACAGGATACGAGCAGTACTTC. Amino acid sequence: CAISPTGYEQYF.

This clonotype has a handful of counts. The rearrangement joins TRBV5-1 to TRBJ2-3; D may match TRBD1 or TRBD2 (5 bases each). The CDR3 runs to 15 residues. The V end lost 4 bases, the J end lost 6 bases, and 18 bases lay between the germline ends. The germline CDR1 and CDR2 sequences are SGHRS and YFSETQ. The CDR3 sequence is CASSGRGAPLDTQYF. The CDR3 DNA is TGCGCCAGCAGCGGGCGAGGGGCTCCGTTGGATACGCAGTATTTT.

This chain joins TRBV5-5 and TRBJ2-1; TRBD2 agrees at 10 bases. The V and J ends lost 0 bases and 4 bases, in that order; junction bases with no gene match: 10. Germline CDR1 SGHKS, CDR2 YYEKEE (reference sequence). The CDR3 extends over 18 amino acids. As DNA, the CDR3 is TGTGCCAGCAGCTTGGGGGCAAGCGGGAGGGCCTTGTACAATGAGCAGTTCTTC. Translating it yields CASSLGASGRALYNEQFF.

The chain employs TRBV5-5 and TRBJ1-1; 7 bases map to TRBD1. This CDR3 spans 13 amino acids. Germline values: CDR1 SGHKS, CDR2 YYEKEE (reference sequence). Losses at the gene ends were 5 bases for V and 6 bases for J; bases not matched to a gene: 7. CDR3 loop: CASSSRQGAEAFF. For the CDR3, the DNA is TGTGCCAGCAGTTCCCGACAGGGCGCTGAAGCTTTCTTT.

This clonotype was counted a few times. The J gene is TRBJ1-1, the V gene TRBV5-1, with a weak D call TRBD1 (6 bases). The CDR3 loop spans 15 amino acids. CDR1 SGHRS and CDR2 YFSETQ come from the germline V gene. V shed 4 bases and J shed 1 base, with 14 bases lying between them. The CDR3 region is CASSPHPTGNTEAFF. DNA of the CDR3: TGCGCCAGCAGCCCTCACCCGACAGGGAACACTGAAGCTTTCTTT.

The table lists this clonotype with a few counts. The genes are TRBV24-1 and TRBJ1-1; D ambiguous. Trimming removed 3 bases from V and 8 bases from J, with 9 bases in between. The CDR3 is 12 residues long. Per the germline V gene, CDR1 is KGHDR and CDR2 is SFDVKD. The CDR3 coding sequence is TGTGCCACCAGTGATCTCAAGGACGAAGCTTTCTTT. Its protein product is CATSDLKDEAFF.

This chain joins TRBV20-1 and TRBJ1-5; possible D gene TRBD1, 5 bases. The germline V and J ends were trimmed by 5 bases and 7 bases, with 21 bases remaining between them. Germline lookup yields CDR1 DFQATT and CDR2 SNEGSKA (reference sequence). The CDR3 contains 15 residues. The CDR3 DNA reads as TGCAGTGCTCCACCCGGGACCCAAAAAGGCCAGCCCCAGCATTTT. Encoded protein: CSAPPGTQKGQPQHF.

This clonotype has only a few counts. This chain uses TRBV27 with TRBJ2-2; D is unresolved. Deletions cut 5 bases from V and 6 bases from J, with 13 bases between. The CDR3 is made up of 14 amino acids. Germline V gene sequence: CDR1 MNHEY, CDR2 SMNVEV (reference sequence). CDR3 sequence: CASSLSWPPGELFF. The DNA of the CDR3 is TGTGCCAGCAGTCTCTCCTGGCCCCCCGGGGAGCTGTTTTTT.

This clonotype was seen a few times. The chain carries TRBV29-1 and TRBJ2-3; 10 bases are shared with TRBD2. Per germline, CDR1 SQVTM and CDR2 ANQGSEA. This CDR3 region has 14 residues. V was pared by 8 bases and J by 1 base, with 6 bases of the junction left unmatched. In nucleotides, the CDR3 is TGCAGCTCCATACTAGCGGGACGCACAGATACGCAGTATTTT. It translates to CSSILAGRTDTQYF.